This passage covers 15 T cell receptor beta chains from one sample sequenced in a study of T cell responses to AZD1222 COVID-19 vaccine. Generated by immunoSEQ multiplex PCR, the TCRdb table keeps only in-frame clones and is missing some. The sample contains about 200,000 clones, approximately 92% of which appear only once. Specimen: peripheral blood, collected on day 0 of AZD1222 vaccination. The receptors were gathered from an adult in good health.

The V gene is TRBV10-1, the J gene TRBJ1-1; weak D call: TRBD1 (6 bases). Germline CDR1 reads WNHNN; CDR2 reads SYGVQD (reference sequence). This CDR3 region has 13 residues. Trimming took off 6 bases at V and 7 bases at J, with 15 bases between the two ends. The chain's CDR3 is CASRIGQSGEAFF. CDR3 bases: TGCGCCAGCAGGATCGGACAGAGCGGTGAAGCTTTCTTT.

As to this clone: Other nucleotide sequences from this sample produce the same CDR3. This chain links TRBV30 with TRBJ1-6; the D is unclear. CDR1 is GTSNPN and CDR2 is SVGIG in the germline V gene (reference sequence). Trimming pared 2 bases from V and 7 bases from J, leaving 3 bases between. This CDR3 region has 11 residues. DNA for the CDR3: TGTGCCTGGAGTAGGAATTCACCCCTCCACTTT. It specifies CAWSRNSPLHF.

As concerns this clone: Additional DNA sequences in this sample encode the identical CDR3. The chain links TRBV7-2 to TRBJ1-5, with 7 bases matching TRBD1. This CDR3 region has 14 residues. CDR1 SGHTA and CDR2 FQGNSA come from the germline V gene. V was pared by 3 bases and J by 7 bases, with 6 bases of the junction left unmatched. The CDR3 spells CASSFLQGGQPQHF. DNA of the CDR3: TGTGCCAGCAGCTTCCTGCAGGGGGGACAGCCCCAGCATTTT.

This chain links TRBV27 with TRBJ2-2; 7 bases agree with TRBD2. This CDR3 is built from 15 residues. The J segment lost 7 bases and the V segment lost 6 bases, leaving 11 bases of the junction unmatched. Germline lookup yields CDR1 MNHEY and CDR2 SMNVEV (reference sequence). This chain's CDR3 is CASSPGGSRGGELFF. The CDR3 coding sequence is TGTGCCAGCAGCCCCGGGGGGAGCCGGGGCGGGGAGCTGTTTTTT.

The table lists this clone with a count of one. The rearrangement uses TRBV2 and TRBJ2-1; the match to TRBD2 covers 12 bases. J was trimmed by 0 bases and V by 9 bases; bases with no gene match: 3. The CDR3 has 15 amino acids. Germline V CDR1 and CDR2: SNHLY, FYNNEI. The CDR3 DNA sequence: TGTGCCAGTAGACTAGCGGGGGCCTCCTACAATGAGCAGTTCTTC. The encoded protein is CASRLAGASYNEQFF.

The chain combines TRBV6-4 with TRBJ1-2; D call uncertain. V lost 1 base, J lost 5 bases, and 11 bases lay in between. CDR1 is MRHNA, CDR2 SNTAGT, per germline. This CDR3 is 14 amino acids long. The CDR3 loop is CASSDYPRTYGYTF. CDR3 coding DNA: TGTGCCAGCAGTGACTACCCGCGGACGTATGGCTACACCTTC.

Only a few counts were recorded for this clone. The chain recombines TRBV3-1 (or the pseudogene TRBV3-2) with TRBJ1-2, with TRBD1 identical over 8 bases. This CDR3 contains 14 residues. Trimming cost V 4 bases and J 3 bases; bases outside gene matches: 4. CDR1 is LGHDT, CDR2 YNNKEL, per germline (reference sequence). In nucleotides, the CDR3 is TGTGCCAGCAGCCTGACAGGGGACGACTATGGCTACACCTTC. Amino acids: CASSLTGDDYGYTF.

The chain combines TRBV5-5 with TRBJ2-1; TRBD2 matches at 12 bases. The CDR3 sequence is 15 residues long. CDR1 and CDR2 from the germline V gene are SGHKS and YYEKEE (reference sequence). V shed 1 base, J shed 9 bases, and the junction held 5 bases outside the gene matches. The CDR3 loop is CASSLLAGGPGEQFF. The CDR3 bases are TGTGCCAGCAGCTTGCTAGCGGGGGGGCCAGGTGAGCAGTTCTTC.

With respect to this clone: Other DNA sequences in this specimen translate into the identical CDR3. The gene calls are TRBV19 and TRBJ1-5; D might be TRBD1 (5 bases). Germline V gene data show CDR1 as LNHDA and CDR2 as SQIVND (reference sequence). The V end was cut by 2 bases, the J end by 3 bases, with 8 bases between. The CDR3 runs to 14 residues. The DNA of the CDR3 is TGTGCCAGTAGTATATTGGGGGTCAATCAGCCCCAGCATTTT. Translated, it gives CASSILGVNQPQHF.

The chain couples TRBV12-5 to TRBJ2-3; D is perhaps TRBD1 (5 bases). This CDR3 is 13 amino acids long. Trimming left V 10 bases short and J 4 bases short, with 15 bases between. The germline CDR1 and CDR2 sequences are LGHNT and FRNRAP. CDR3 loop: CATNRNAADTQYF. The CDR3 DNA sequence: TGTGCTACCAACAGGAACGCGGCAGATACGCAGTATTTT.

V is TRBV25-1 and J is TRBJ1-1, with TRBD1 matching 9 bases. Germline CDR1 is MGHDK and CDR2 is SYGVNS. The CDR3 spans 16 residues. V lost 1 base and J lost 5; bases outside the gene matches: 8. CDR3 amino acids: CASSESGTGWWTEAFF. As DNA, the CDR3 is TGTGCCAGCAGTGAATCCGGGACAGGGTGGTGGACTGAAGCTTTCTTT. Full variable domain (rest looked up from reference TRBV25-1 and TRBJ1-1): EADIYQTPRYLVIGTGKKITLECSQTMGHDKMYWYQQDPGMELHLIHYSYGVNSTEKGDLSSESTVSRIRTEHFPLTLESARPSHTSQYLCASSESGTGWWTEAFFGQGTRLTVV.

In DNA, the CDR3 is TGTGCCAGTTGTTCCCCGGCCCTTGAAAACACCATATATTTT. Translating it yields CASCSPALENTIYF. The rearrangement links TRBV27 to TRBJ1-3, with D hard to call. Germline loops: CDR1 MNHEY, CDR2 SMNVEV (reference sequence). V gave up 9 bases and J gave up 6 bases, with 18 bases separating them. This CDR3 is built from 14 residues.

This clone appeared a single time. The chain links TRBV6-2 or TRBV6-3 to TRBJ1-3, with D unclear. V shed 5 bases and J shed 5 bases, with 7 bases lying between them. The CDR3 spans 12 residues. Per the germline V gene, CDR1 is MNHEY and CDR2 is SVGEGT. The chain's CDR3 is CASSITRNTIYF. CDR3 bases: TGTGCCAGCAGTATTACGAGAAACACCATATATTTT.

The J gene is TRBJ1-1, the V gene TRBV7-9, with unresolved D. The CDR3 contains 13 residues. Trimming shortened V by 5 bases and J by 0 bases, and 7 bases separated the two germline ends. CDR1 is SEHNR and CDR2 is FQNEAQ in the germline V gene (reference sequence). The CDR3 DNA reads TGTGCCAGCAGCCCTTCAATGAACACTGAAGCTTTCTTT. This encodes CASSPSMNTEAFF.

V usage is TRBV3-1 (or the pseudogene TRBV3-2) and J usage is TRBJ2-3, with 10 bases lining up with TRBD2. The CDR3 consists of 16 residues. Trimming removed 2 bases from V and 6 bases from J; junction bases left unmatched: 8. Germline lookup yields CDR1 LGHDT and CDR2 YNNKEL (reference sequence). This CDR3 is CASSQSSGGASDTQYF. In DNA form, the CDR3 reads TGTGCCAGCAGCCAATCCAGCGGGGGGGCGTCGGATACGCAGTATTTT.